The clone carrying this T cell receptor (beta chain) occurred once. Its antigen is unidentified. Other DNA sequences in this sample translate to the same CDR3. The entry originates in a study of cytomegalovirus exposure and HLA in healthy donors. The overall study: Earlier, roughly 180 million T cells were analyzed, and 117 million unique TCR beta sequences were found among them.

PCR involved 60 Vbeta and 13 Jbeta primers. Only in-frame clones appear in the TCRdb table, and some are missing; sequencing was by immunoSEQ multiplex PCR. The data show 250,000 to 350,000 clones, about nine tenths seen once. Whole-study results and caveats: CMV antigen specificity of a few CMV-associated chains was confirmed in vitro. An analysis done earlier found most TCR beta V segments productive about 87% or about 30% of the time.

Trimming removed 0 bases from V and 5 bases from J, with 11 bases in between. The V gene's germline CDR1 is SGHRS and CDR2 YFSETQ. CDR3 length: 15 residues. Sequenced material: PBMCs. The clonotype originates from a man aged 40-49 years in good health and CMV-seropositive. This chain connects TRBV5-1 to TRBJ2-2, with D perhaps TRBD2 (6 bases). The CDR3 DNA sequence: TGCGCCAGCAGCTTGGGGCAGGGAGGAACCGGGGAGCTGTTTTTT. Protein sequence: CASSLGQGGTGELFF.